In its sample, the clone carrying this TCR beta chain was seen a few times. This entry belongs to a study of somatic mutations in cytotoxic T cells in rheumatoid arthritis. The method was immunoSEQ multiplex PCR; TCRdb's version includes in-frame clones alone and lacks a portion of them. The top ten hold approximately 17% of the sample, which has about 16,000 clones, roughly 78% seen once. This CDR3 comprises 15 residues. Germline V gene data show CDR1 as PRHDT and CDR2 as FYEKMQ (reference sequence). V lost 5 bases to trimming and J lost 5 bases; unmatched junction nucleotides: 11. Input material: CD8+ T cells sorted from blood. The sequence was collected from a woman between 50 and 59 years old with rheumatoid arthritis. This rearrangement joins TRBV13 to TRBJ1-1; 7 nucleotides match TRBD1. In nucleotides, the CDR3 is TGTGCCAGCAGCGTACGACAGGGAGGAAGAACTGAAGCTTTCTTT. Translation: CASSVRQGGRTEAFF.